This T cell receptor (beta chain) was captured by sequencing in a study of T cells in Graves' hyperthyroidism and ophthalmopathy. At the level of the study: Peripheral blood specimens were obtained at initial diagnosis, prior to any treatment.

This CDR3 is built from 12 residues. Germline-derived CDR1 and CDR2 are LNHDA and SQIVND (reference sequence). V lost 8 bases, J lost 6 bases, and 7 bases stayed unmatched. This clonotype came up a few times. Enrolled ophthalmopathy patients presented with a Clinical Activity Score of at least 3, a NOSPECS grade of at least 4, and disease duration under 3 months. The study left out patients who had uncontrolled infection, other autoimmune disease, pregnancy or lactation. RNA transcripts gave rise to amplified TCR beta CDR3 regions. When the TCR CDR3 underwent first-round RT-PCR, the HTBI primer set was used. TCRdb reanalysed the multiplex PCR reads using MiXCR and keeps one entry per CDR3 protein. The table shows about half a million distinct CDR3 sequences, with more than 15% occurring only once.

The chain uses TRBV19 and TRBJ2-7, with 7 positions matching TRBD1. The clonotype originates from a young woman with Graves' ophthalmopathy. Sequencing was performed on blood. CDR3 loop: CASGTDPREQYF. The CDR3 bases are TGTGCCAGTGGGACAGACCCCCGCGAGCAGTACTTC.